Listed below are T cell receptor beta chains from one sample, sequenced in a study of OX40 agonist ivuxolimab in advanced cancers. Sequencing used immunoSEQ multiplex PCR; TCRdb keeps in-frame clones, though not all of them. The sample contains approximately 94,000 clones, roughly 90% of which appear only once. Sequenced here: CD4+ or CD8+ T cells sorted from blood, sampled in a trial of the OX40 agonist ivuxolimab. The receptors shown here come from an adult with an advanced solid tumor such as melanoma, head and neck, liver or kidney cancer. Each CDR3 is given without its conserved first and last residue. Clone size is not always given. Where it is, it says once, few, many or a class for expanded clones.

V,size,J,CDR3
TRBV4-1,.,TRBJ2-2,ASSRQGHGELF
TRBV28,.,TRBJ1-2,ASSQGGTGYGYT
TRBV5-1,.,TRBJ2-2,ASSLGSRRYRNTGELF
TRBV7-2,few,TRBJ1-1,ASRGGHLTEAF
TRBV6-4,.,TRBJ2-1,ASSRSQGYEQF
TRBV10-3,.,TRBJ2-1,AISSSSGKYNEQF
TRBV9,.,TRBJ2-7,ASSDFLTGEREQY
TRBV9,.,TRBJ2-1,ASSVGTVGLGQF
TRBV7-8,.,TRBJ1-3,ASSLGGSGGNTIY
TRBV9,once,TRBJ2-7,ASSVGLAGHYEQY
TRBV29-1,.,TRBJ2-2,SVEQGSTGELF
TRBV6-1,.,TRBJ2-7,ASSEQRSYEQY
TRBV7-6,.,TRBJ2-7,ASSLKQGAHEQY
TRBV29-1,.,TRBJ2-5,SARQGETQY
TRBV5-1,few,TRBJ1-2,ASSSGTLSNYGYT
TRBV6-4,.,TRBJ2-1,ASSDSNRGSEQF
TRBV7-9,.,TRBJ2-3,ASSFFGGQPKPDTQY
TRBV7-3,.,TRBJ1-1,ASSTTGRSLAF
TRBV6-6,.,TRBJ1-1,ASSKGQEAGEAF
TRBV5-8,once,TRBJ2-5,ASNEWRAQETQY
TRBV7-3,once,TRBJ2-3,ASSPRDRGLGTDTQY
TRBV10-2,.,TRBJ1-3,ASSEGLGLSGNTIY
TRBV9,.,TRBJ2-1,ASSGRTSGVLNEQF
TRBV9,.,TRBJ2-2,ASSPRGQGRTGELF
TRBV2,.,TRBJ1-5,ASSEIRDNQPQH
TRBV30,.,TRBJ2-7,AWKPTRLMRSEQY
TRBV7-8,.,TRBJ2-3,ASSLGLAGGTDTQY
TRBV5-1,.,TRBJ1-5,ASSLGDSPGNQPQH
TRBV6-5,.,TRBJ2-3,ASRTSGSYYTQY
TRBV5-1,.,TRBJ1-1,ASRGQGRSEAF
TRBV5-1,.,TRBJ2-3,ASSTNTDTQY
TRBV6-1,.,TRBJ1-5,ASTPGQGLYQPQH
TRBV2,.,TRBJ2-5,ASSRRLTRGEETQY
TRBV5-1,.,TRBJ1-5,ASDHVGVGNQPQH
TRBV18,.,TRBJ2-7,ASSKQAFRDEQY
TRBV9,once,TRBJ1-3,ASSVASGSGNTIY
TRBV5-1,.,TRBJ2-2,ASSSLAGVDTGELF
TRBV29-1,.,TRBJ2-5,SVSLALTETQY
TRBV30,.,TRBJ1-1,AWSVLVGTANTEAF
TRBV5-1,once,TRBJ2-7,ASSFGGRPSYEQY
TRBV19,.,TRBJ1-2,ASSIETAPLYGYT
TRBV29-1,.,TRBJ2-7,SVEDKGERAEQY
TRBV5-1,.,TRBJ2-7,ASTLTGGRSEY
TRBV5-1,.,TRBJ1-2,ASSLVGGGGYT
TRBV5-1,once,TRBJ2-1,ASSLAWGSSYNEQF
TRBV19,.,TRBJ2-7,ASSRGGIGYEQY
TRBV10-3,.,TRBJ2-1,AIGMFNEQF
TRBV5-5,.,TRBJ1-2,ASSLDEWSANYGYT
TRBV11-2,.,TRBJ2-7,ASSLSGTYEQY
TRBV28,.,TRBJ1-5,ASSRRTDPGLAQH
TRBV5-1,.,TRBJ1-1,ASSLVLNTEAF
TRBV18,.,TRBJ1-1,ASSPPLVNTEAF
TRBV9,.,TRBJ2-1,ASSAPTGLVGEQF
TRBV7-4,.,TRBJ1-5,ASSLGPRTNNPTNQPQH